This is a list of T cell receptor beta chains from one sample in a study of regulatory T cells in long-lasting Graves disease. MiXCR was run by TCRdb on the multiplex PCR reads, yielding one entry per CDR3 protein. The sample has around 400,000 distinct CDR3 sequences, roughly 10% seen once. The sample was also reused in another study, on T cells in Graves' hyperthyroidism and ophthalmopathy.

This specimen consisted of peripheral blood mononuclear cells (PBMCs), obtained at new diagnosis, from a patient treated with antithyroid drugs. The receptor source for this set is a woman under 30 with Graves disease. CDR3s include the opening cysteine and the closing phenylalanine or tryptophan. Fields, in order: V gene, clone size, J gene, D gene, CDR3 DNA, CDR3 protein. The D gene is left open where the match is weak. Expanded clones get a size class; other rows say once, few or many, or leave the size out.

TRBV19	few	TRBJ1-5	NA	TGTGCCAGTAGCAGGGAGGGCGATCAGCCCCAGCATTTT	CASSREGDQPQHF
TRBV11-2	many	TRBJ2-5	NA	TGTGCCAGCAGCTTAGATCCCCAGTTTCAAGAGACCCAGTACTTC	CASSLDPQFQETQYF
TRBV30	many	TRBJ1-2	TRBD1	TGTGCCTGGGAGCTAACAGGGGCTGAAGGCTACACCTTC	CAWELTGAEGYTF
TRBV29-1	NA	TRBJ1-2	NA	TGCAGCGTTGATGGGGGAGGCTACACCTTC	CSVDGGGYTF
TRBV13	many	TRBJ2-2	NA	TGTGCCAGCAGCCCCGACGGGACACGTACTTCCCGGGAGCTGTTTTTT	CASSPDGTRTSRELFF
TRBV6-1	many	TRBJ1-4	TRBD1	TGTGCCAGCAGCTTGGACAGGGGGGGTGAAAAACTGTTTTTT	CASSLDRGGEKLFF
TRBV15	few	TRBJ2-1	NA	TGTGCCACCAGCAGAGGCAGGGACAATGAGCAGTTCTTC	CATSRGRDNEQFF
TRBV6-9	many	TRBJ2-7	TRBD1	TGTGCCAGCAGTTGGGGCAGGGGGTTCTACGAGCAGTACTTC	CASSWGRGFYEQYF
TRBV12-3/TRBV12-4	many	TRBJ2-4	NA	TGTGCCAGCAGTTTGGGTCATAAAAACATTCAGTACTTC	CASSLGHKNIQYF
TRBV28	many	TRBJ2-1	TRBD1	TGTGCCAGCAGGCGACAGGGTACGGCTACCTACAATGAGCAGTTCTTC	CASRRQGTATYNEQFF
TRBV6-5	few	TRBJ2-1	NA	TGTGCCAGCAGTTACTCGAACAGCCCCATCAGCTCCTACAATGAGCAGTTCTTC	CASSYSNSPISSYNEQFF
TRBV12-3/TRBV12-4	NA	TRBJ2-3	NA	TGTGCCAGCAGTTTCACCCCCCCCTCAGGGATAACAGATACGCAGTATTTT	CASSFTPPSGITDTQYF
TRBV7-2	few	TRBJ1-3	NA	TGTGCCAGCAGCTTAGCGCCGACCGAGGTCGGAAACACCATATATTTT	CASSLAPTEVGNTIYF
TRBV6-2/TRBV6-3	few	TRBJ2-3	NA	TGTGCCAGCAATCCCAATATAGGCGGAACAGATACGCAGTATTTT	CASNPNIGGTDTQYF
TRBV5-5	many	TRBJ1-1	NA	TGTGCCAGCAGCTTACTCCAGGGGACTGAAGCTTTCTTT	CASSLLQGTEAFF
TRBV20-1	many	TRBJ1-1	NA	TGCAGTGCTAGAGCAACAGGGATCGAAGTTGAAGCTTTCTTT	CSARATGIEVEAFF
TRBV27	NA	TRBJ2-2	NA	TGTGCCAGCAGTTTAAGGCTAGCTACCACCGGGGAGCTGTTTTTT	CASSLRLATTGELFF
TRBV15	many	TRBJ1-5	NA	TGTGCCACCAGCAGAGGAGGGAGGGTTGGCAATCAGCCCCAGCATTTT	CATSRGGRVGNQPQHF